The rows below give T cell receptor beta chains drawn from one sample of a study of blood T cells in healthy people across ages. TCRdb re-analysed the 5' RACE reads in MiXCR, keeping a single row per CDR3 protein. There are about a million distinct CDR3 sequences in the sample; around two fifths occur only once, and around 13% lies in the top ten. Sequencing was carried out using blood. The receptors come from a man in his late teens or twenties in good health. Each CDR3 is given with its conserved first and last residue. Each record gives: D gene, V gene, clone size, CDR3 length, J gene, CDR3 protein, CDR3 DNA. The D gene is left open where the match is weak. The listing skips clone size in some rows; elsewhere it reads once, few, many or a size class.

>.|TRBV7-2|.|14|TRBJ2-7
CASSFEGGAYEQYF
TGTGCCAGCAGCTTCGAGGGCGGAGCCTACGAGCAGTACTTC
>TRBD2|TRBV9|few|16|TRBJ2-1
CASSVEGGSSYNEQFF
TGTGCCAGCAGCGTAGAGGGAGGGAGCTCCTACAATGAGCAGTTCTTC
>.|TRBV27|few|16|TRBJ2-1
CASSALALGADNEQFF
TGTGCCAGCAGTGCCCTTGCTCTGGGGGCGGACAATGAGCAGTTCTTC
>.|TRBV2|.|12|TRBJ2-5
CASSEASETQYF
TGTGCCAGCAGTGAGGCCTCCGAGACCCAGTACTTC
>TRBD1|TRBV7-9|many|14|TRBJ1-4
CASSRDRSNEKLFF
TGTGCCAGCAGCCGGGACAGGTCTAATGAAAAACTGTTTTTT
>TRBD1|TRBV4-1|few|16|TRBJ2-3
CASSQASGQGIDTQYF
TGCGCCAGCAGCCAAGCCAGCGGACAGGGGATTGATACGCAGTATTTT
>.|TRBV20-1|.|13|TRBJ1-5
CSAPTGGGQPQHF
TGCAGTGCGCCGACCGGGGGAGGTCAGCCCCAGCATTTT
>TRBD1|TRBV18|.|18|TRBJ1-2
CASSHRDRAPNGPYGYTF
TGTGCCAGCTCACACCGGGACAGGGCACCCAATGGACCTTATGGCTACACCTTC
>.|TRBV3-1|few|16|TRBJ1-1
CASSQDRAGLNTEAFF
TGTGCCAGCAGCCAAGATCGGGCAGGGTTGAACACTGAAGCTTTCTTT
>TRBD1|TRBV15|few|15|TRBJ1-1
CATSNRDRGNTEAFF
TGTGCCACCAGCAACCGGGACAGGGGAAACACTGAAGCTTTCTTT
>TRBD1|TRBV7-2|few|14|TRBJ1-2
CASSSTGGSYGYTF
TGTGCCAGCAGCTCGACAGGGGGCTCCTATGGCTACACCTTC
>.|TRBV20-1|.|13|TRBJ1-1
CSASRGARTEAFF
TGCAGTGCTAGTCGGGGGGCGCGAACTGAAGCTTTCTTT
>.|TRBV28|.|13|TRBJ2-2
CASSFRRTGELFF
TGTGCCAGCAGTTTCCGACGGACTGGGGAGCTGTTTTTT
>.|TRBV5-1|.|16|TRBJ1-4
CASSWNGEGLGEKLFF
TGCGCCAGCAGCTGGAATGGGGAGGGCCTAGGGGAAAAACTGTTTTTT
>.|TRBV7-2|.|14|TRBJ2-2
CASSLSLRSGELFF
TGTGCCAGCAGCTTAAGCCTCAGGTCCGGGGAGCTGTTTTTT
>.|TRBV10-3|.|15|TRBJ1-4
CVISREQGSSEKLFF
TGTGTCATCAGCCGTGAGCAGGGTAGTAGCGAAAAACTGTTTTTT
>TRBD1|TRBV20-1|.|16|TRBJ2-1
CSARGGGQGIFSEQFF
TGCAGTGCTAGAGGTGGGGGACAGGGGATCTTTAGCGAGCAGTTCTTC
>.|TRBV4-1|few|15|TRBJ1-2
CASSQDLSGQRGYTF
TGCGCCAGCAGCCAAGATCTTTCTGGGCAGAGGGGCTACACCTTC
>.|TRBV6-2/TRBV6-3|.|17|TRBJ1-1
CASSYFFAGRTNTEAFF
TGTGCCAGCAGTTATTTCTTCGCGGGCAGGACGAACACTGAAGCTTTCTTT
>.|TRBV12-3/TRBV12-4|.|15|TRBJ1-1
CASSLAWDGNTEAFF
TGTGCCAGCAGTTTAGCTTGGGACGGGAACACTGAAGCTTTCTTT
>.|TRBV20-1|once|13|TRBJ1-6
CSAQRGENSPLHF
TGCAGTGCTCAGAGAGGGGAAAATTCACCCCTCCACTTT
>.|TRBV20-1|many|15|TRBJ2-3
CSANPVRASTDTQYF
TGCAGTGCTAACCCCGTGCGGGCTAGCACAGATACGCAGTATTTT
>.|TRBV6-6|.|14|TRBJ2-4
CASSYSVGDDIQYF
TGTGCCAGCAGTTACTCAGTGGGGGACGACATTCAGTACTTC
>.|TRBV7-2|many|14|TRBJ2-3
CASSLVGDTDTQYF
TGTGCCAGCAGCTTAGTTGGGGACACAGATACGCAGTATTTT
>.|TRBV7-2|.|14|TRBJ2-5
CASSYANRAETQYF
TGTGCCAGCAGCTACGCTAATAGGGCAGAGACCCAGTACTTC
>TRBD2|TRBV20-1|few|14|TRBJ2-1
CSASGTSSYNEQFF
TGCAGTGCCTCCGGGACTAGCTCCTACAATGAGCAGTTCTTC
>.|TRBV6-2/TRBV6-3|.|15|TRBJ2-7
CASSFNAGTTYEQYF
TGTGCCAGCAGTTTTAATGCGGGAACGACCTACGAGCAGTACTTC
>TRBD2|TRBV20-1|.|14|TRBJ2-1
CSATGLAGAYEQFF
TGCAGTGCAACGGGACTAGCGGGGGCGTATGAGCAGTTCTTC
>.|TRBV7-9|.|16|TRBJ2-7
CASSPGVPLSDYEQYF
TGTGCCAGCAGCCCAGGGGTACCTCTCTCTGACTACGAGCAGTACTTC
>.|TRBV5-1|.|14|TRBJ2-5
CASSLTPGLETQYF
TGCGCCAGCAGCTTGACCCCGGGGTTAGAGACCCAGTACTTC
>.|TRBV7-3|few|14|TRBJ1-2
CASGPGTPNYGYTF
TGTGCCAGCGGACCCGGGACTCCTAACTATGGCTACACCTTC
>.|TRBV6-6|.|15|TRBJ1-5
CASSSLGGGNQPQHF
TGTGCCAGCAGTTCCCTTGGGGGGGGAAATCAGCCCCAGCATTTT
>.|TRBV7-3|few|16|TRBJ1-1
CASSLTGTVVDTEAFF
TGTGCCAGCAGCTTAACGGGGACGGTGGTGGACACTGAAGCTTTCTTT
>.|TRBV20-1|.|16|TRBJ1-4
CSATRTEGTTNEKLFF
TGCAGTGCTACCCGGACAGAGGGAACAACTAATGAAAAACTGTTTTTT
>.|TRBV20-1|.|11|TRBJ2-3
CSAVRKDTQYF
TGCAGTGCCGTCCGGAAAGATACGCAGTATTTT
>.|TRBV25-1|.|14|TRBJ1-2
CASSESDRPYGYTF
TGTGCCAGCAGTGAATCTGACAGACCCTATGGCTACACCTTC
>.|TRBV7-2|few|12|TRBJ2-5
CASSFRQETQYF
TGTGCCAGCAGCTTCAGACAAGAGACCCAGTACTTC